Shown below are 5 T cell receptor beta chains from a single sample sequenced in a study of OX40 agonist ivuxolimab in advanced cancers. Libraries were built with the immunoSEQ multiplex PCR assay. Imported from immuneACCESS, the table was reduced by TCRdb to in-frame sequences with V and J called. These copies leave out some clones; in studies compared against another copy, an unresolved V gene accounts for under half, and the cause of the remainder is not known. The sample contains about 49,000 clones, roughly nine tenths of them found a single time. The ten most abundant clones make up roughly 54% of the sample. The material was CD4+ or CD8+ T cells sorted from blood, obtained in a trial of the OX40 agonist ivuxolimab. These receptor sequences come from an adult with an advanced solid tumor such as melanoma, head and neck, liver or kidney cancer.

The CDR3 sequence is CASSPGLGQETQYF. The DNA of the CDR3 is TGTGCCAGCAGCCCCGGACTAGGTCAAGAGACCCAGTACTTC. V and J are TRBV9 and TRBJ2-5; 7 nucleotides line up with TRBD2. The V segment lost 4 bases and the J segment 2 bases; nucleotides outside the gene matches: 5. Germline V lookup: CDR1 SGDLS, CDR2 YYNGEE. The CDR3 is 14 amino acids.

CDR3: CASSQGFAGLNTEAFF. The CDR3 nucleotides are TGTGCCAGCAGCCAAGGCTTTGCAGGGCTGAACACTGAAGCTTTCTTT. The chain couples TRBV4-2 to TRBJ1-1, with TRBD1 as a possible D gene (5 bases). The CDR3 spans 16 residues. The germline V gene encodes CDR1 LGHNA and CDR2 YNFKEQ. V lost 1 base and J lost 0, with 12 bases in between.

The J gene is TRBJ2-1, the V gene TRBV7-2; TRBD2 matches at 8 bases. J gave up 0 bases and V 1 base, and 8 bases lay outside the gene matches. The germline V gene encodes CDR1 SGHTA and CDR2 FQGNSA. This CDR3 is built from 18 residues. CDR3 sequence reads: CASSLGTAGGTSYNEQFF. The CDR3 nucleotides read TGTGCCAGCAGCTTAGGGACGGCGGGGGGAACCTCCTACAATGAGCAGTTCTTC.

CDR3 in DNA: TGTGCCAGTAGGATGGAAGGACAGGGGAGGGATCAGCCCCAGCATTTT. Translation: CASRMEGQGRDQPQHF. V and J are TRBV19 and TRBJ1-5; TRBD1 agrees at 9 bases. Germline V gene data show CDR1 as LNHDA and CDR2 as SQIVND (reference sequence). With 6 bases clipped from V and 5 bases from J, the junction kept 11 bases outside the gene matches. The CDR3 totals 16 residues.

The rearrangement joins TRBV10-3 to TRBJ1-5; D unclear. V was shortened by 3 bases and J by 4 bases, with 4 bases between the two germline ends. CDR1 is ENHRY and CDR2 is SYGVKD in the germline V gene. The CDR3 runs to 12 residues. The DNA of the CDR3 is TGTGCCATCAGTGATAATAATCAGCCCCAGCATTTT. Amino acid sequence: CAISDNNQPQHF.